Here is one T cell receptor (beta chain) with its context. Its target is unknown. This entry comes from a study of cytomegalovirus exposure and HLA in healthy donors. Overall study results and limits: The classifier reportedly diagnosed cytomegalovirus status with high sensitivity and specificity. In an earlier analysis, about 90% or about 30%: the productive usage of most TCR beta V segments. Later analysis showed TCR association rates varying by HLA locus, highest for DRB1 and lowest for HLA-C. In vitro, three CMV-associated chains proved specific for CMV antigens.

The germline V gene has CDR1 SQVTM and CDR2 ANQGSEA. The CDR3 contains 14 residues. With V trimmed by 6 bases and J by 4 bases, 6 bases remained unmatched. PCR amplification relied on 60 Vbeta primers (plus 13 Jbeta primers). The method was immunoSEQ multiplex PCR; TCRdb's version includes in-frame clones alone and lacks a portion of them. The sample lists some 180,000 clones, roughly 87% occurring once. The V gene is TRBV29-1, the J gene TRBJ1-2; TRBD1 matches at 12 bases. Sequenced material: PBMCs. The sequence was collected from a girl under three years old in good health and CMV-seronegative. DNA for the CDR3: TGCAGCGTAACCGGGACAGGGGGCAGCTATGGCTACACCTTC. This translates into CSVTGTGGSYGYTF. The full variable domain, rest sourced from reference TRBV29-1 and TRBJ1-2, is SAVISQKPSRDICQRGTSLTIQCQVDSQVTMMFWYRQQPGQSLTLIATANQGSEATYESGFVIDKFPISRPNLTFSTLTVSNMSPEDSSIYLCSVTGTGGSYGYTFGSGTRLTVV.